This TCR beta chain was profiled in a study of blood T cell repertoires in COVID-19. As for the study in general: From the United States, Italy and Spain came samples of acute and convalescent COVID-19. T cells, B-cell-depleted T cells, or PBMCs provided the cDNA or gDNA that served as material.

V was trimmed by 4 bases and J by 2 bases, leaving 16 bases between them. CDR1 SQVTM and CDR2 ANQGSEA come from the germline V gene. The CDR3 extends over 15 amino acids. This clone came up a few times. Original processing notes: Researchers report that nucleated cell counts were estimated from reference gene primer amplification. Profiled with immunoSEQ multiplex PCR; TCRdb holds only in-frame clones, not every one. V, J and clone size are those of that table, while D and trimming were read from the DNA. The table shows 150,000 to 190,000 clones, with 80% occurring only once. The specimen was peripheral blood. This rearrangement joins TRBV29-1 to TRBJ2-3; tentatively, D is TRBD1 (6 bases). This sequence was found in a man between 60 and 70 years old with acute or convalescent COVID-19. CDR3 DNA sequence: TGCAGCGTTGCCCGGGACAACAATCCCACAGATACGCAGTATTTT. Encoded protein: CSVARDNNPTDTQYF.